The TCR beta chain described here comes from a study of cytotoxic CD8 clonotypes in ibrutinib-treated CLL. Looking at the study overall: The patient breakdown showed fewer than twelve relapsed/refractory and approximately 15 treatment-naive cases, with about 18 IGHV unmutated. Response was recorded as partial in about 24 patients and complete in 2; at median around 68 months, 14 remained remitted and approximately twelve had progressed. When averaged across all of the samples, the counts came to a few hundred thousand productive templates and tens of thousands of productive rearrangements. Study results and limitations: Baseline clonality, above age-matched healthy donor levels, tracked circulating CD8+ T-cell counts.

Clones were sequenced by immunoSEQ multiplex PCR, and TCRdb holds only the in-frame ones, with some missing. The data hold fewer than 100,000 clones, with 79% observed a single time. The CDR3 covers 15 residues. With 4 bases removed from V and 3 bases from J, the gap between germline ends came to 13 bases. Germline CDR1 reads SGHRS; CDR2 reads YFSETQ. In its sample, this clone was seen a few times. Its antigen is still unknown. The TCR was taken from a human donor with chronic lymphocytic leukemia. Sample: PBMCs, taken after 12 months of ibrutinib treatment. This rearrangement joins TRBV5-1 to TRBJ1-4, with D unclear. CDR3 nucleotide sequence: TGCGCCAGCAGCCCGGGGTGGCCGGCTAATGAAAAACTGTTTTTT. Amino acids: CASSPGWPANEKLFF.